This TCR beta chain was identified during a study of T-cell memory formation after mild COVID-19. Notes on the study in general: The appearance of some responding clones in pre-infection memory suggested that cross-reactive memory joined.

This clonotype was seen ten or more times. Antigen: not known. The CDR3 spans 17 residues. V shed 4 bases and J 4 bases; nucleotides not matched to a gene: 12. Germline values: CDR1 MGHRA, CDR2 YSYEKL. 5'RACE primed at constant segments yielded TCR alpha and TCR beta cDNA libraries bearing sample barcodes and UMIs. Each CDR3 protein gets one entry after TCRdb re-called the 5' RACE reads with MiXCR. The sample holds 100,000 to 130,000 distinct CDR3 sequences, approximately 15% seen once. This chain uses TRBV4-1 with TRBJ1-2; 10 nucleotides agree with TRBD1. The sample consisted of PBMCs or a T cell subset sorted from them (not recorded which). The TCR was taken from a man aged 18-30 years who had mild COVID-19 (a few samples of this study predate the infection). Cell type and time point are not known. The CDR3 is CASSPSAADRGPYGYTF. The CDR3 nucleotides are TGCGCCAGCAGCCCCTCTGCAGCCGACAGGGGGCCCTATGGCTACACCTTC.